The clone carrying this T cell receptor (beta chain) occurred many times. Its antigen is still unknown. Germline assignment: CDR1 KGHDR and CDR2 SFDVKD. The CDR3 has 15 amino acids. V was clipped by 2 bases and J by 4 bases, with 13 bases between them. This record comes from a study of T-cell memory formation after mild COVID-19. Across the whole study: TCR clustering was largely donor specific. Study outcomes and limitations: Later expanders leaned toward CD4+, whereas clones contracting from day 15 to 85 were balanced CD4/CD8. Day 37-peaking second-wave clones had unconfirmed SARS-CoV-2 specificity.

Employing constant-segment primers, 5'RACE generated TCR alpha and TCR beta cDNA libraries bearing sample barcodes and UMIs. TCRdb re-called the 5' RACE reads with MiXCR, one entry per CDR3 protein. Of fewer than 550,000 distinct CDR3 sequences in the sample, 15% to 25% were seen once. The sequence came from an adult woman who had mild COVID-19 (a few samples of this study predate the infection). Cell type and time point are not known. Sample: PBMCs or a T cell subset sorted from them (not recorded which). This chain joins TRBV24-1 and TRBJ1-2, with D perhaps matching TRBD1 (6 bases). The CDR3 is CATSDSGTSRYGYTF. The DNA for the CDR3 is TGTGCCACCAGTGATTCCGGGACATCCCGCTATGGCTACACCTTC.